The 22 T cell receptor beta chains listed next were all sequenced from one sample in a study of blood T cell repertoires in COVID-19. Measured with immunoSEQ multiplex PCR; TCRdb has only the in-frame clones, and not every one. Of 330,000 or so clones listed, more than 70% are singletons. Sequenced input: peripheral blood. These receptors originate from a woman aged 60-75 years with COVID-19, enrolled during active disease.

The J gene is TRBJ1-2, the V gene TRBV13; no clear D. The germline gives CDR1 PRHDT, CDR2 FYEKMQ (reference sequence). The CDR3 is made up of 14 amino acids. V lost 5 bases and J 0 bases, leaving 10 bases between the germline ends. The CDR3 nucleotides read TGTGCCAGCAGCCCCAGAGGATCTAACTATGGCTACACCTTC. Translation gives CASSPRGSNYGYTF.

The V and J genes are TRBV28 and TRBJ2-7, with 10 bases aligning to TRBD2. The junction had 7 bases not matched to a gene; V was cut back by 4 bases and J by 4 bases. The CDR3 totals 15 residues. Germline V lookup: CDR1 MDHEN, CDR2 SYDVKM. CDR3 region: CASSSPPGLAYEQYF. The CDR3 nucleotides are TGTGCCAGCAGTTCTCCTCCGGGACTAGCGTACGAGCAGTACTTC.

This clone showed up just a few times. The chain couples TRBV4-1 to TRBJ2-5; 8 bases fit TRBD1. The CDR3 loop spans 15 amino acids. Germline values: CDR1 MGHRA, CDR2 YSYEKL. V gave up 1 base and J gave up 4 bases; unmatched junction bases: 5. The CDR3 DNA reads TGCGCCAGCAGCCAAGGAGACAGGGGTAGAGAGACCCAGTACTTC. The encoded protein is CASSQGDRGRETQYF.

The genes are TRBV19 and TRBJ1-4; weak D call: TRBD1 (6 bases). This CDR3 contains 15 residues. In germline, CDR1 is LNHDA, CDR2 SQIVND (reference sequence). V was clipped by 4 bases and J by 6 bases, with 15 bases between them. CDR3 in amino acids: CASSKGRGFDEKLFF. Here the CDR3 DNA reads TGTGCCAGTAGTAAGGGCAGGGGATTCGATGAAAAACTGTTTTTT.

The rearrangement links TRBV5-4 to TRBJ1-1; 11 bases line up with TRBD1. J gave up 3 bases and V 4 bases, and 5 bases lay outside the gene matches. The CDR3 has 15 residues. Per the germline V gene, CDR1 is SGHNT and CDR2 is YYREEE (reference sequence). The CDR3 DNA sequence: TGTGCCAGCAGCCCTGAGGGACAGGGGGACACTGAAGCTTTCTTT. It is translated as CASSPEGQGDTEAFF. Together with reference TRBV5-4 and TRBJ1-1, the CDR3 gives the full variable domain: ETGVTQSPTHLIKTRGQQVTLRCSSQSGHNTVSWYQQALGQGPQFIFQYYREEENGRGNFPPRFSGLQFPNYSSELNVNALELDDSALYLCASSPEGQGDTEAFFGQGTRLTVV.

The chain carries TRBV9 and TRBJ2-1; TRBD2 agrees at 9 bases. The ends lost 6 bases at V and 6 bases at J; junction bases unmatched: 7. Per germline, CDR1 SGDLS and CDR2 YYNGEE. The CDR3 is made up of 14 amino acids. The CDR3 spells CASTSGGGVNEQFF. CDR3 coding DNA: TGTGCCAGCACCTCCGGCGGGGGGGTCAATGAGCAGTTCTTC.

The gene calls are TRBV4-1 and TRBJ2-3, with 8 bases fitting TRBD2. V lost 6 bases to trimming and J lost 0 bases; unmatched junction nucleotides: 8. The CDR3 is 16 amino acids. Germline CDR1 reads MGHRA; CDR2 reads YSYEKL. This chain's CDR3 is CASSRTAGGSTDTQYF. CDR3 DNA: TGCGCCAGCAGTCGTACCGCGGGGGGTAGCACAGATACGCAGTATTTT.

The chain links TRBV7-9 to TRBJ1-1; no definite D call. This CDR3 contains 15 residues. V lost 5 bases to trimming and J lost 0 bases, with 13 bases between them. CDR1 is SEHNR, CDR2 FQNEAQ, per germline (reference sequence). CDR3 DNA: TGTGCCAGCAGCCCCCAAGGAGGGATGAACACTGAAGCTTTCTTT. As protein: CASSPQGGMNTEAFF.

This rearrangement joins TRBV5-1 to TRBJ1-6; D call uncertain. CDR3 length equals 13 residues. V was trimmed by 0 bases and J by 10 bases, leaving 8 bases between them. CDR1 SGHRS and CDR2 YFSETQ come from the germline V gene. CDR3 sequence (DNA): TGCGCCAGCAGCTTGGAGAGTTTCTCACCCCTCCACTTT. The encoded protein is CASSLESFSPLHF.

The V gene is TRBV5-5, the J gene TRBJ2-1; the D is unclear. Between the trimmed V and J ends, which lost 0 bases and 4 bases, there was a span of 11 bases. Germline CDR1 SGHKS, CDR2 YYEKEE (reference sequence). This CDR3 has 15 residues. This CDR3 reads CASSLGPDMYNEQFF. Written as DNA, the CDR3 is TGTGCCAGCAGCTTGGGGCCCGACATGTACAATGAGCAGTTCTTC. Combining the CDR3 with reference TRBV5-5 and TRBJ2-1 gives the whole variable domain DAGVTQSPTHLIKTRGQQVTLRCSPISGHKSVSWYQQVLGQGPQFIFQYYEKEERGRGNFPDRFSARQFPNYSSELNVNALLLGDSALYLCASSLGPDMYNEQFFGPGTRLTVL.

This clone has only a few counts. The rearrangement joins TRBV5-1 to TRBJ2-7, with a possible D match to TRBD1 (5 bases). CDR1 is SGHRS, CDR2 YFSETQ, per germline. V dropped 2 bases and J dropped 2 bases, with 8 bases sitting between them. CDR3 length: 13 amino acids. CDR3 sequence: CASSLDRTYEQYF. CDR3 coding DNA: TGCGCCAGCAGCTTAGACAGAACCTACGAGCAGTACTTC.

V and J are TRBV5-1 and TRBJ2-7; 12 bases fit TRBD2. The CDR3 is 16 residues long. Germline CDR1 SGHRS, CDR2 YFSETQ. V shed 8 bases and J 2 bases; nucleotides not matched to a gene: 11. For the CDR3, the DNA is TGCGCCAGTCGGGGGGACCGGACTAGCGGGACCTACGAGCAGTACTTC. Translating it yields CASRGDRTSGTYEQYF.

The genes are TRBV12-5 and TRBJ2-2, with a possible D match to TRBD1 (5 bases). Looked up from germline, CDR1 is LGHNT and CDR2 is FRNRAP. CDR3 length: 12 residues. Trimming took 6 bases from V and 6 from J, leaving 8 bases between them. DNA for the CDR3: TGTGCTAGTGGGCAGGGCTCCGGGGAGCTGTTTTTT. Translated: CASGQGSGELFF.

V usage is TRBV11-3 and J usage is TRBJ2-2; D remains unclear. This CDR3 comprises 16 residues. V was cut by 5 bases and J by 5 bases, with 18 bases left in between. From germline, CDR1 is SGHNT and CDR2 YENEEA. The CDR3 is CASSPASRRETGELFF. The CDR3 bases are TGTGCCAGCAGCCCCGCCTCTCGAAGAGAGACCGGGGAGCTGTTTTTT.

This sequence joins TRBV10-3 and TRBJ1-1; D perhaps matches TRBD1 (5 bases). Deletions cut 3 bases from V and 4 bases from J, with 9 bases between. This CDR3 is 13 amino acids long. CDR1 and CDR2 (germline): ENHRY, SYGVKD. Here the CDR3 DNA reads TGTGCCATCAGTGATAACGGGGGCACTGAAGCTTTCTTT. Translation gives CAISDNGGTEAFF.

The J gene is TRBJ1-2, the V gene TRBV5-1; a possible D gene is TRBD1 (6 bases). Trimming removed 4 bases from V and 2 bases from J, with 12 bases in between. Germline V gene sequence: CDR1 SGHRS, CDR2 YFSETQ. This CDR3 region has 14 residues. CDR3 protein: CASSPRTVNYGYTF. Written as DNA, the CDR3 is TGCGCCAGCAGCCCAAGGACAGTCAACTATGGCTACACCTTC.

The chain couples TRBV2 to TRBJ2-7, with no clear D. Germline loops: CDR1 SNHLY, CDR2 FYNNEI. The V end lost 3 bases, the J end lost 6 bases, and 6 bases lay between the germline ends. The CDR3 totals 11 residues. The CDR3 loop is CASSDEVEQYF. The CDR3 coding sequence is TGTGCCAGCAGTGACGAGGTCGAGCAGTACTTC.

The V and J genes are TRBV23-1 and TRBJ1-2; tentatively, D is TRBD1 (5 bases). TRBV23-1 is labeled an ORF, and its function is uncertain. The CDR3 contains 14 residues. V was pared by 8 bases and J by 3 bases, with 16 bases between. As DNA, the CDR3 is TGCGCCAGCTCCTGGGCAGGGAAGGACTATGGCTACACCTTC. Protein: CASSWAGKDYGYTF.

For the CDR3, the DNA is TGCGCCAGCAGCTGGGGCGGTAGCGGGGGGTTGTATGAGCAGTTCTTC. Protein product: CASSWGGSGGLYEQFF. The chain employs TRBV5-1 and TRBJ2-1, with 10 bases matching TRBD2. V was clipped by 3 bases and J by 8 bases; unmatched bases: 11. CDR3 length: 16 amino acids. Looked up from germline, CDR1 is SGHRS and CDR2 is YFSETQ.

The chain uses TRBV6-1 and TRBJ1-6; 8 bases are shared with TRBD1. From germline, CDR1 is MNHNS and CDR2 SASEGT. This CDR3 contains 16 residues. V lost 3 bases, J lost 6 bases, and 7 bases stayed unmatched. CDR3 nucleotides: TGTGCCAGCAGTGAGGAGTGGACAGGGACTAATTCACCCCTCCACTTT. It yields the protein CASSEEWTGTNSPLHF.

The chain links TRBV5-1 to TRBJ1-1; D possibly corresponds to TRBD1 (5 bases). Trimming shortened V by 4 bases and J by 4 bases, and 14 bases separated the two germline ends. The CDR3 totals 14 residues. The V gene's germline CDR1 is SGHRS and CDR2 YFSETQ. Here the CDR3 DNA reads TGCGCCAGCAGCCCGACAGAGCGAGGCACTGAAGCTTTCTTT. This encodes CASSPTERGTEAFF. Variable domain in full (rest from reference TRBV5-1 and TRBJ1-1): KAGVTQTPRYLIKTRGQQVTLSCSPISGHRSVSWYQQTPGQGLQFLFEYFSETQRNKGNFPGRFSGRQFSNSRSEMNVSTLELGDSALYLCASSPTERGTEAFFGQGTRLTVV.

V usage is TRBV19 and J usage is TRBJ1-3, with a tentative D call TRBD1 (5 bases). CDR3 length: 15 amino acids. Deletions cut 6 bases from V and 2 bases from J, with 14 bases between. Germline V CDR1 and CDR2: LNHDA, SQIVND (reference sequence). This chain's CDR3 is CASSLSWGAGNTIYF. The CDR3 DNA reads TGTGCCAGTAGCCTCTCGTGGGGGGCTGGAAACACCATATATTTT.